This T cell receptor beta chain stems from a study of T-cell memory formation after mild COVID-19. TCRdb reprocessed the 5' RACE reads via MiXCR and lists one record per CDR3 protein. The top ten hold approximately 12% of the sample, which has a few hundred thousand distinct CDR3 sequences, under 25% seen once. This clonotype was seen only a few times. The sample was PBMCs or a T cell subset sorted from them (not recorded which). This sequence originates from an adult woman who had mild COVID-19 (a few samples of this study predate the infection). Cell type and time point are not known.

The CDR3 region has the DNA TGTGCCAGCAGCTTAACCGGTGCAGGCTATGGCTACACCTTC. Amino acid sequence: CASSLTGAGYGYTF. The J gene is TRBJ1-2, the V gene TRBV7-2, with no clear D. This CDR3 region has 14 residues. Germline V gene data show CDR1 as SGHTA and CDR2 as FQGNSA. Between the trimmed V and J ends, which lost 2 bases and 4 bases, there was a span of 11 bases.